The next 3 T cell receptor beta chains were all read from a single sample in a study of blood T cell repertoires in COVID-19. Method: immunoSEQ multiplex PCR; TCRdb's copy keeps in-frame clones and lacks some. The sample shows 280,000 or so clones, approximately 90% of them seen only once. The sample was peripheral blood. The receptors derive from a woman aged 60-70 years with acute or convalescent COVID-19.

This clone turned up a few times. The same CDR3 arises from other DNA sequences in this sample as well. The CDR3 here is CASSFYYEQYF. In DNA form, the CDR3 reads TGTGCCAGCAGCTTTTACTACGAGCAGTACTTC. This chain uses TRBV12-3 or TRBV12-4 with TRBJ2-7; D is undetermined. The V and J ends lost 6 bases and 3 bases respectively, with 6 bases between them. The length of the CDR3 is 11 residues.

The chain joins TRBV28 to TRBJ2-1, with TRBD2 matching over 10 bases. Germline values: CDR1 MDHEN, CDR2 SYDVKM. This CDR3 has 14 residues. Trimming at V came to 6 bases and at J to 8 bases, leaving 7 bases not matched to a gene. This CDR3 is CASRSSGRADEQFF. CDR3 nucleotides: TGTGCCAGCAGGTCAAGCGGGAGGGCCGATGAGCAGTTCTTC.

The rearrangement links TRBV29-1 to TRBJ2-6; D is perhaps TRBD2 (6 bases). Trimming cost V 5 bases and J 1 base, with 18 bases left between them. The CDR3 covers 17 residues. CDR1 and CDR2 (germline): SQVTM, ANQGSEA. The CDR3 DNA reads TGCAGCGTTAAAACGCCAGGGAGGTTTTCTGGGGCCAACGTCCTGACTTTC. The encoded protein is CSVKTPGRFSGANVLTF.